A selection of T cell receptor beta chains follows, all from one sample in a study of blood T cell repertoires in COVID-19. This table comes from immunoSEQ multiplex PCR, and its TCRdb copy is limited to in-frame clones, with some not included. The sample lists about 120,000 clones, roughly 84% occurring once. Material: peripheral blood. These receptors were obtained from a woman at least 80 years old with acute or convalescent COVID-19. Each CDR3 is given with its conserved first and last residue. D genes are given only for firm matches. Rows may omit the clone size; those that give it use once, few, many or a size class.

j_gene: TRBJ2-6; abundance: NA; d_gene: TRBD2; v_gene: TRBV9; CDR3nt: TGTGCCAGCAGCGGCCACGGGAGGGGGGCCAACGTCCTGACTTTC; CDR3aa: CASSGHGRGANVLTF
j_gene: TRBJ2-2; abundance: NA; d_gene: TRBD1; v_gene: TRBV5-1; CDR3nt: TGCGCCAGCAGCCACAGGGGCGACACCGGGGAGCTGTTTTTT; CDR3aa: CASSHRGDTGELFF
j_gene: TRBJ1-5; abundance: NA; d_gene: NA; v_gene: TRBV5-1; CDR3nt: TGCGCCAGCAGCTGGGGGGGAAGTAGCAATCAGCCCCAGCATTTT; CDR3aa: CASSWGGSSNQPQHF
j_gene: TRBJ2-1; abundance: NA; d_gene: TRBD1; v_gene: TRBV10-3; CDR3nt: TGTGCCATCAGACCGGGACAGGGGGCCCCCGGAGCGTCCTACAATGAGCAGTTCTTC; CDR3aa: CAIRPGQGAPGASYNEQFF
j_gene: TRBJ2-7; abundance: NA; d_gene: TRBD2; v_gene: TRBV10-3; CDR3nt: TGTGCCATCAGGGGGACTAGCGGGAATTCCTACGAGCAGTACTTC; CDR3aa: CAIRGTSGNSYEQYF
j_gene: TRBJ1-2; abundance: once; d_gene: NA; v_gene: TRBV10-2; CDR3nt: TGCGCCAGCAGTGAGTTCAGGGTAAACGGCTACACCTTC; CDR3aa: CASSEFRVNGYTF
j_gene: TRBJ2-5; abundance: once; d_gene: NA; v_gene: TRBV7-9; CDR3nt: TGTGCCAGCAGCTTAGCTCAGGGGACCCAGTACTTC; CDR3aa: CASSLAQGTQYF
j_gene: TRBJ1-2; abundance: NA; d_gene: NA; v_gene: TRBV5-8; CDR3nt: TGTGCCAGCAGCCAACAGGGAGACTATGGCTACACCTTC; CDR3aa: CASSQQGDYGYTF
j_gene: TRBJ1-1; abundance: NA; d_gene: TRBD1; v_gene: TRBV5-1; CDR3nt: TGCGCCAGCAGCTCCGCAGGGGGCCCGAACACTGAAGCTTTCTTT; CDR3aa: CASSSAGGPNTEAFF
j_gene: TRBJ2-5; abundance: NA; d_gene: TRBD2; v_gene: TRBV2; CDR3nt: TGTGCCAGCAGTGAAAGGGCGGGGGGCTACTTAAAAGAGACCCAGTACTTC; CDR3aa: CASSERAGGYLKETQYF
j_gene: TRBJ1-6; abundance: once; d_gene: TRBD1; v_gene: TRBV7-8; CDR3nt: TGTGCCAGCAGATTACAGGGGAATTCACCCCTCCACTTT; CDR3aa: CASRLQGNSPLHF
j_gene: TRBJ1-1; abundance: NA; d_gene: NA; v_gene: TRBV2; CDR3nt: TGTGCCAGCAGTCCCAGGCCGAACACTGAAGCTTTCTTT; CDR3aa: CASSPRPNTEAFF
j_gene: TRBJ2-2; abundance: NA; d_gene: TRBD2; v_gene: TRBV9; CDR3nt: TGTGCCAGCAGCTTTAGCGGCTTAGCGGGGACTACCGGGGAGCTGTTTTTT; CDR3aa: CASSFSGLAGTTGELFF
j_gene: TRBJ2-2; abundance: NA; d_gene: NA; v_gene: TRBV5-1; CDR3nt: TGCGCCAGCACCCAAGGCGGGGTGAACACCGGGGAGCTGTTTTTT; CDR3aa: CASTQGGVNTGELFF